This TCR beta chain is from a study of CD8+ T cells in alopecia areata. The V end lost 7 bases, the J end lost 1 base, and 10 bases lay between the germline ends. CDR1 and CDR2 from the germline V gene are SNHLY and FYNNEI. The CDR3 loop spans 13 amino acids. Reverse transcription of extracted RNA yielded cDNA, which provided the sequencing template. Clones were read by immunoSEQ multiplex PCR, and TCRdb kept only the in-frame ones, dropping some. Of under 200,000 clones in the sample, about 60% are singletons; the top ten hold over 12%. Treatment of the sample: oral pan-JAK inhibitor, 5-10 mg twice daily.

The V and J genes are TRBV2 and TRBJ1-1, with unresolved D. The sample in question was CD4+ T cells sorted from blood, obtained at week 24, from a patient treated with tofacitinib. This receptor was taken from a human donor with alopecia areata. CDR3 in DNA: TGTGCCAGCACCGTTTTAGAGAACACTGAAGCTTTCTTT. Amino acids: CASTVLENTEAFF.